The next 9 T cell receptor beta chains were all read from a single sample in a study of blood T cell repertoires in COVID-19. Only in-frame clones appear in the TCRdb table, and some are missing; sequencing was by immunoSEQ multiplex PCR. The sample has fewer than 350,000 clones; approximately 89% are singletons. What was sequenced was peripheral blood. Source of these receptors: a middle-aged man with active or convalescent COVID-19.

The V and J genes are TRBV4-2 and TRBJ1-1, with 10 bases fitting TRBD1. The germline gives CDR1 LGHNA, CDR2 YNFKEQ. This CDR3 is built from 15 residues. V trimming: 1 base; J trimming: 3 bases; junction bases outside the gene matches: 2. The CDR3: CASSQGQGADTEAFF. The CDR3 nucleotides read TGTGCCAGCAGCCAAGGACAGGGGGCGGACACTGAAGCTTTCTTT.

This rearrangement joins TRBV10-2 to TRBJ2-3, with 8 bases lining up with TRBD1. Per germline, CDR1 WSHSY and CDR2 SAAADI. The trim removed 6 bases at V and 2 bases at J, leaving 4 bases unmatched. The CDR3 consists of 14 residues. The DNA of the CDR3 is TGCGCCAGCAGGCTGGGACAGGTCACAGATACGCAGTATTTT. Protein product: CASRLGQVTDTQYF.

This chain connects TRBV5-1 to TRBJ1-4; perhaps TRBD1 as D (6 bases). This CDR3 is 19 amino acids long. Per germline, CDR1 SGHRS and CDR2 YFSETQ. V lost 0 bases and J lost 0, with 18 bases in between. CDR3 protein: CASSLVTDSLGATNEKLFF. The CDR3 DNA is TGCGCCAGCAGCTTGGTAACGGACAGTTTGGGGGCAACTAATGAAAAACTGTTTTTT.

The chain is built from TRBV11-2 and TRBJ1-5; 10 bases agree with TRBD1. Germline CDR1 SGHAT, CDR2 FQNNGV. The CDR3 loop spans 14 amino acids. V lost 3 bases, J lost 7 bases, and 3 bases stayed unmatched. This CDR3 reads CASSLTGGRQPQHF. In DNA form, the CDR3 reads TGTGCCAGCAGCTTGACAGGGGGCCGCCAGCCCCAGCATTTT.

V gene TRBV5-1 combines with J gene TRBJ1-4; 8 bases are a match to TRBD1. The CDR3 extends over 15 amino acids. V lost 0 bases to trimming and J lost 5 bases; unmatched junction nucleotides: 3. Germline assignment: CDR1 SGHRS and CDR2 YFSETQ. Written as DNA, the CDR3 is TGCGCCAGCAGCTTGGGGACAGGGTGGAATGAAAAACTGTTTTTT. Encoded protein: CASSLGTGWNEKLFF.

This sequence joins TRBV2 and TRBJ2-1; 9 bases map to TRBD2. The CDR3 is 15 amino acids. The germline gives CDR1 SNHLY, CDR2 FYNNEI. The ends lost 1 base at V and 7 bases at J; junction bases unmatched: 5. The CDR3 loop is CASSEGLAGLNEQFF. The CDR3 coding sequence is TGTGCCAGCAGTGAAGGGCTAGCGGGATTAAATGAGCAGTTCTTC.

The chain recombines TRBV4-1 with TRBJ2-7; 12 positions agree with TRBD2. There are 15 residues in the CDR3. Germline loops: CDR1 MGHRA, CDR2 YSYEKL. J was trimmed by 7 bases and V by 3 bases; bases with no gene match: 7. The CDR3 here is CASSHPTSGRREQYF. CDR3 nucleotides: TGCGCCAGCAGCCACCCGACTAGCGGGAGACGTGAGCAGTACTTC.

On this clone itself: Other nucleotide sequences in the sample specify the same CDR3. CDR3 sequence (DNA): TGTGCCAGCAGTTACGGTGGAGGTACTGAAGCTTTCTTT. Amino acid sequence: CASSYGGGTEAFF. V is TRBV6-5 and J is TRBJ1-1; D unresolved. The CDR3 spans 13 residues. V lost 2 bases, J lost 5 bases, and 9 bases lay in between. Germline lookup yields CDR1 MNHEY and CDR2 SVGAGI.

The chain has TRBV27 and TRBJ2-1, with a weak D call TRBD2 (7 bases). The CDR3 loop spans 15 amino acids. Per the germline V gene, CDR1 is MNHEY and CDR2 is SMNVEV (reference sequence). Between the trimmed V and J ends, which lost 6 bases and 3 bases, there was a span of 15 bases. CDR3 DNA: TGTGCCAGCAGCTCGTTGGGGGGGCACTACAATGAGCAGTTCTTC. Encoded protein: CASSSLGGHYNEQFF.